Listed here are 23 T cell receptor beta chains from one sample, sequenced in a study of cytomegalovirus exposure and HLA in healthy donors. It was with 60 Vbeta and 13 Jbeta primers that the PCR ran. Repertoires were generated with immunoSEQ multiplex PCR, while TCRdb's copy carries only in-frame clones and drops some. The sample has roughly 140,000 clones; 73% are singletons. The specimen sequenced was PBMCs. These receptors came from a human donor in good health.

The V and J genes are TRBV6-5 and TRBJ2-1; the D gene is possibly TRBD2 (6 bases). The CDR3 covers 14 residues. CDR1 and CDR2 (germline): MNHEY, SVGAGI. The V and J ends lost 5 bases and 5 bases respectively, with 13 bases between them. As DNA, the CDR3 is TGTGCCAGCAGTATAACCGGGGGACACAATGAGCAGTTCTTC. This codes for CASSITGGHNEQFF.

The CDR3 reads CASSQGTYSNQPQHF. For the CDR3, the DNA is TGTGCCAGCAGCCAAGGCACCTATAGCAATCAGCCCCAGCATTTT. The chain employs TRBV4-2 and TRBJ1-5; no firm D call. Germline assignment: CDR1 LGHNA and CDR2 YNFKEQ. V lost 1 base and J lost 0, with 7 bases in between. There are 15 residues in the CDR3.

The chain links TRBV28 to TRBJ2-7, with TRBD1 identical over 8 bases. Looked up from germline, CDR1 is MDHEN and CDR2 is SYDVKM. Trimming cost V 4 bases and J 4 bases; bases outside gene matches: 9. The CDR3 extends over 15 amino acids. The CDR3 loop is CASSSYWTGSYEQYF. The CDR3 DNA reads TGTGCCAGCAGTTCCTATTGGACAGGGAGTTACGAGCAGTACTTC.

The CDR3 sequence is CASSQLGTDTQYF. DNA for the CDR3: TGTGCCAGCAGCCAACTTGGCACAGATACGCAGTATTTT. The chain couples TRBV14 to TRBJ2-3; D ambiguous. The V and J ends lost 2 bases and 1 base respectively, with 4 bases between them. The CDR3 is made up of 13 amino acids. Germline V lookup: CDR1 SGHDN, CDR2 FVKESK.

The J gene is TRBJ1-5, the V gene TRBV2; 9 bases align to TRBD1. Germline V gene lookup returns CDR1 SNHLY and CDR2 FYNNEI. The CDR3 loop spans 15 amino acids. Losses at the gene ends were 8 bases for V and 6 bases for J; bases not matched to a gene: 11. This chain's CDR3 is CASGWDREVGQPQHF. As DNA, the CDR3 is TGTGCCAGCGGATGGGACAGGGAGGTCGGTCAGCCCCAGCATTTT.

The chain has TRBV11-3 and TRBJ2-5; 10 nucleotides align to TRBD2. CDR1 is SGHNT and CDR2 is YENEEA in the germline V gene. J was trimmed by 4 bases and V by 1 base; bases with no gene match: 0. The CDR3 has 14 residues. The CDR3 reads CASSLVAGGETQYF. The CDR3 bases are TGTGCCAGCAGCTTAGTAGCGGGAGGAGAGACCCAGTACTTC.

The V and J genes are TRBV9 and TRBJ1-2, with D possibly matching TRBD1 (6 bases). Looked up from germline, CDR1 is SGDLS and CDR2 is YYNGEE. The CDR3 loop spans 13 amino acids. The ends were cut back, 4 bases at V and 2 bases at J, with 9 bases in the middle. The CDR3 nucleotides are TGTGCCAGCAGCATTGACAGGAACTATGGCTACACCTTC. Protein sequence: CASSIDRNYGYTF.

The genes are TRBV10-2 and TRBJ1-1, with 7 bases lining up with TRBD1. This CDR3 has 13 residues. Germline-derived CDR1 and CDR2 are WSHSY and SAAADI. Germline trimming cut 6 bases from V and 8 bases from J; bases unmatched to any gene: 9. The CDR3 coding sequence is TGCGCCAGCAGACCCGACAGGGTGACCGAAGCTTTCTTT. This gives the protein CASRPDRVTEAFF.

The chain links TRBV27 to TRBJ2-1, with no clear D. This CDR3 region has 17 residues. V lost 7 bases to trimming and J lost 2 bases, with 21 bases between them. Germline loops: CDR1 MNHEY, CDR2 SMNVEV (reference sequence). DNA for the CDR3: TGTGCCAGCACCCTCGTTTGGTCTAGTTCGGCCTACAATGAGCAGTTCTTC. Translating it yields CASTLVWSSSAYNEQFF.

The chain combines TRBV23-1 with TRBJ2-7; tentatively, D is TRBD1 (6 bases). TRBV23-1 is recorded as an ORF, its role being uncertain. The CDR3 totals 17 residues. Trimming cost V 6 bases and J 2 bases, with 23 bases left between them. CDR3 loop: CASSPVSRHRVPYEQYF. CDR3 bases: TGCGCCAGCAGCCCGGTCTCAAGGCACAGGGTGCCCTACGAGCAGTACTTC.

The chain employs TRBV2 and TRBJ2-7; D is possibly TRBD1 (6 bases). Germline V gives CDR1 SNHLY, CDR2 FYNNEI. The CDR3 spans 15 residues. Deletions cut 7 bases from V and 0 bases from J, with 16 bases between. Written as DNA, the CDR3 is TGTGCCAGCAACAAACAGGGTAAGCCCTCCTACGAGCAGTACTTC. It is translated as CASNKQGKPSYEQYF.

The genes are TRBV2 and TRBJ2-3, with 9 bases identical to TRBD2. The CDR3 length is 18 residues. CDR1 is SNHLY and CDR2 is FYNNEI in the germline V gene. J gave up 2 bases and V 1 base, and 10 bases lay outside the gene matches. CDR3 in DNA: TGTGCCAGCAGTGAAGAGTTGACTAGCGGAGGGGTCACAGATACGCAGTATTTT. This gives the protein CASSEELTSGGVTDTQYF.

The chain recombines TRBV6-5 with TRBJ1-6; 9 bases are shared with TRBD1. Looked up from germline, CDR1 is MNHEY and CDR2 is SVGAGI. The trim removed 6 bases at V and 8 bases at J, leaving 8 bases unmatched. The CDR3 is 15 amino acids. CDR3 in amino acids: CASRGQGGYHSPLHF. In nucleotides, the CDR3 is TGTGCCAGCAGGGGACAGGGAGGTTATCATTCACCCCTCCACTTT.

This chain uses TRBV7-9 with TRBJ1-5, with TRBD1 matching over 7 bases. The CDR3 runs to 16 residues. The germline V gene encodes CDR1 SEHNR and CDR2 FQNEAQ (reference sequence). This chain's CDR3 is CSANTLVQGRNQPQHF. The CDR3 nucleotides are TGTTCCGCCAACACTCTGGTACAGGGGCGCAATCAGCCCCAGCATTTT.

The J gene is TRBJ2-7, the V gene TRBV4-1, with D uncertain. The V end was cut by 4 bases, the J end by 6 bases, with 7 bases between. CDR1 is MGHRA and CDR2 is YSYEKL in the germline V gene. The CDR3 covers 11 residues. CDR3 coding DNA: TGCGCCAGCAGCCTCAGTGGCGAGCAGTACTTC. As protein: CASSLSGEQYF.

The rearrangement links TRBV6-5 to TRBJ1-1; unclear D gene. V gave up 8 bases and J gave up 4 bases, with 11 bases separating them. The CDR3 runs to 12 residues. Germline lookup yields CDR1 MNHEY and CDR2 SVGAGI. The DNA for the CDR3 is TGTGCCAGCGGCGCGGGCGGCACTGAAGCTTTCTTT. Protein sequence: CASGAGGTEAFF.

The chain combines TRBV14 with TRBJ2-7; no definite D call. Trimming took 5 bases from V and 3 from J, leaving 5 bases between them. CDR3 size: 11 residues. From germline, CDR1 is SGHDN and CDR2 FVKESK. For the CDR3, the DNA is TGTGCCAGCAGCGTCAACTACGAGCAGTACTTC. As protein: CASSVNYEQYF.

The rearrangement uses TRBV15 and TRBJ1-2, with 9 nucleotides matching TRBD1. The CDR3 runs 19 residues. Germline V lookup: CDR1 LNHNV, CDR2 YYDKDF (reference sequence). Trimming took 0 bases from V and 0 from J; bases not matched to a gene: 11. CDR3 nucleotides: TGTGCCACCAGCAGAGAGGAGTCTTTCGGACAGGGGACTAACTATGGCTACACCTTC. It codes for CATSREESFGQGTNYGYTF. Variable domain in full (rest from reference TRBV15 and TRBJ1-2): DAMVIQNPRYQVTQFGKPVTLSCSQTLNHNVMYWYQQKSSQAPKLLFHYYDKDFNNEADTPDNFQSRRPNTSFCFLDIRSPGLGDTAMYLCATSREESFGQGTNYGYTFGSGTRLTVV.

This chain joins TRBV6-5 and TRBJ1-4; the D gene is possibly TRBD1 (6 bases). V was clipped by 8 bases and J by 0 bases, with 7 bases between them. The CDR3 contains 13 residues. Germline V CDR1 and CDR2: MNHEY, SVGAGI. The CDR3: CASRTATNEKLFF. The CDR3 nucleotides are TGTGCCAGCCGGACAGCAACTAATGAAAAACTGTTTTTT.

Ten or more counts support this clone. The rearrangement joins TRBV28 to TRBJ2-5; D possibly corresponds to TRBD1 (6 bases). The CDR3 runs 17 residues. Germline CDR1 is MDHEN and CDR2 is SYDVKM. V was clipped by 5 bases and J by 1 base, with 20 bases between them. CDR3 loop: CASSPRGRGRRQETQYF. The CDR3 nucleotides read TGTGCCAGCAGTCCCAGGGGTCGGGGCAGGCGCCAAGAGACCCAGTACTTC.

This rearrangement joins TRBV9 to TRBJ2-5, with D perhaps TRBD2 (5 bases). The CDR3 spans 13 residues. The germline V gene has CDR1 SGDLS and CDR2 YYNGEE. V was clipped by 4 bases and J by 4 bases, with 11 bases between them. The CDR3 protein is CASSSRTLETQYF. CDR3 bases: TGTGCCAGCAGCTCGCGGACTTTAGAGACCCAGTACTTC.

The chain couples TRBV5-1 to TRBJ2-1, with 8 nucleotides matching TRBD2. V was pared by 5 bases and J by 4 bases, with 8 bases of the junction left unmatched. Germline CDR1 reads SGHRS; CDR2 reads YFSETQ. CDR3 length: 15 residues. The CDR3 DNA sequence: TGCGCCAGCAGGGCCGGGCGGGGGGCTTACAATGAGCAGTTCTTC. It codes for CASRAGRGAYNEQFF.

The rearrangement links TRBV5-1 to TRBJ2-2, with 7 positions matching TRBD2. J gave up 1 base and V 4 bases, and 10 bases lay outside the gene matches. Per germline, CDR1 SGHRS and CDR2 YFSETQ. The CDR3 consists of 17 residues. CDR3 coding DNA: TGCGCCAGCAGCCCGTCTTTGAGCGGGGTGAACACCGGGGAGCTGTTTTTT. Translation: CASSPSLSGVNTGELFF.